The T cell receptor (beta chain) described here comes from a study of shared clonotypes between healthy human individuals. CDR1 and CDR2 (germline): SSHAT, FNYEAQ (reference sequence). Losses at the gene ends were 1 base for V and 3 bases for J; bases not matched to a gene: 7. This CDR3 comprises 16 residues. Only in-frame clones appear in the TCRdb table, and some are missing; sequencing was by immunoSEQ multiplex PCR. The table shows roughly 220,000 clones, with 60% to 80% occurring only once. Specimen: memory CD4+ T cells sorted from blood. The subset was: CD45RA-negative fraction. The clonotype originates from a man aged 25-45 years in good health. The chain links TRBV7-7 to TRBJ2-7; 9 nucleotides match TRBD2. The CDR3 sequence: CASSLVLREGRYEQYF. The CDR3 DNA reads TGTGCCAGCAGCTTAGTATTGCGGGAGGGCCGCTACGAGCAGTACTTC.